This entry features one T cell receptor beta chain sequence. The V gene's germline CDR1 is LGHDT and CDR2 YNNKEL (reference sequence). V dropped 5 bases and J dropped 6; count of bases not matched to a gene: 9. The CDR3 length is 16 residues. This record comes from a study of blood T cell repertoires in COVID-19. Study overall: The samples span acute and convalescent COVID-19 from the United States, Italy and Spain.

The data were produced by immunoSEQ multiplex PCR, yet TCRdb's version contains in-frame clones alone and is incomplete. The sample lists some 72,000 clones; around 86% were seen once. V is TRBV3-1 (or the pseudogene TRBV3-2) and J is TRBJ2-2; 10 positions agree with TRBD1. Sequencing used peripheral blood. This TCR was sampled from a man over 45 with active or convalescent COVID-19. The CDR3 DNA reads TGTGCCAGCAGCAGAACGACAGGGGGCGATCCCGGGGAGCTGTTTTTT. It encodes CASSRTTGGDPGELFF.